These T cell receptor beta chains were read from a single sample in a study of blood T cell repertoires in COVID-19. Profiled with immunoSEQ multiplex PCR; TCRdb holds only in-frame clones, not every one. The sample lists more than 200,000 clones, approximately 90% occurring once. The material sequenced was PBMCs or T cells enriched from blood (not recorded which). The source of these receptors is a young woman who had recovered from COVID-19. CDR3s include the opening cysteine and the closing phenylalanine or tryptophan. The D gene is left open where the match is weak. Clone size, where shown, is once, few, many, or a class for clones that have expanded.

D gene,V gene,J gene,clone size,CDR3 protein,CDR3 DNA
NA,TRBV20-1,TRBJ1-2,few,CSATFITGFTF,TGCAGTGCCACTTTTATCACAGGGTTCACCTTC
TRBD2,TRBV4-2,TRBJ2-3,NA,CASSQFASGRGQVTQYF,TGTGCCAGCAGCCAATTTGCGAGCGGGAGGGGGCAGGTTACGCAGTATTTT
NA,TRBV9,TRBJ2-3,NA,CASSVVPSEVDTQYF,TGTGCCAGCAGCGTAGTCCCTAGCGAAGTAGATACGCAGTATTTT
TRBD2,TRBV4-1,TRBJ2-7,NA,CASSQDGGGLSSYEQYF,TGCGCCAGCAGCCAAGACGGCGGGGGACTTTCATCCTACGAGCAGTACTTC
TRBD1,TRBV27,TRBJ1-1,NA,CASSLVTGGGPEAFF,TGTGCCAGCAGTTTAGTTACAGGGGGTGGCCCTGAAGCTTTCTTT
TRBD1,TRBV28,TRBJ2-7,NA,CASSLPRGPRFYEQYF,TGTGCCAGCAGTTTACCCAGGGGGCCGCGGTTCTACGAGCAGTACTTC
TRBD1,TRBV15,TRBJ1-5,NA,CATSRDRAGQPQHF,TGTGCCACCAGCAGGGACAGGGCGGGTCAGCCCCAGCATTTT
TRBD1,TRBV15,TRBJ1-1,NA,CATSSETGLHTEAFF,TGTGCCACCAGCAGTGAGACAGGGTTACACACTGAAGCTTTCTTT
NA,TRBV12-3/TRBV12-4,TRBJ2-7,NA,CASSAILGGEQYF,TGTGCCAGCTCTGCGATTCTGGGGGGCGAGCAGTACTTC
TRBD1,TRBV7-2,TRBJ2-2,NA,CASSLVGTGPTGELFF,TGTGCCAGCAGCTTAGTCGGGACAGGGCCCACCGGGGAGCTGTTTTTT
NA,TRBV11-3,TRBJ1-2,NA,CASSLRGLGGYTF,TGTGCCAGCAGCTTAAGGGGCCTCGGCGGCTACACCTTC